A single T cell receptor beta chain is shown here with its context. The germline V gene has CDR1 SGHRS and CDR2 YFSETQ. This CDR3 is built from 16 residues. V shed 3 bases and J shed 1 base, with 14 bases lying between them. Original data processing: Amplification of reference gene primers provided the estimated nucleated cell counts. Using immunoSEQ multiplex PCR, the repertoire was profiled, and TCRdb retains in-frame clones only, with some absent. The V and J calls and the clone size are those of that table, but D and trimming were determined from the DNA. The profile shows about 76,000 clones, 65% to 90% of them singletons. The sample is drawn from a study of blood T cell repertoires in COVID-19.

The chain couples TRBV5-1 to TRBJ2-1; possibly TRBD1 for D (5 bases). This clonotype was sampled from a man aged 50 to 60 with COVID-19, enrolled during active disease. The sample comprised peripheral blood. The CDR3 region has the DNA TGCGCCAGCAGCTCTGGTTGGCAGGGTTCCTACAATGAGCAGTTCTTC. Its protein is CASSSGWQGSYNEQFF. Based on the CDR3 plus reference TRBV5-1 and TRBJ2-1, the full variable domain is KAGVTQTPRYLIKTRGQQVTLSCSPISGHRSVSWYQQTPGQGLQFLFEYFSETQRNKGNFPGRFSGRQFSNSRSEMNVSTLELGDSALYLCASSSGWQGSYNEQFFGPGTRLTVL.